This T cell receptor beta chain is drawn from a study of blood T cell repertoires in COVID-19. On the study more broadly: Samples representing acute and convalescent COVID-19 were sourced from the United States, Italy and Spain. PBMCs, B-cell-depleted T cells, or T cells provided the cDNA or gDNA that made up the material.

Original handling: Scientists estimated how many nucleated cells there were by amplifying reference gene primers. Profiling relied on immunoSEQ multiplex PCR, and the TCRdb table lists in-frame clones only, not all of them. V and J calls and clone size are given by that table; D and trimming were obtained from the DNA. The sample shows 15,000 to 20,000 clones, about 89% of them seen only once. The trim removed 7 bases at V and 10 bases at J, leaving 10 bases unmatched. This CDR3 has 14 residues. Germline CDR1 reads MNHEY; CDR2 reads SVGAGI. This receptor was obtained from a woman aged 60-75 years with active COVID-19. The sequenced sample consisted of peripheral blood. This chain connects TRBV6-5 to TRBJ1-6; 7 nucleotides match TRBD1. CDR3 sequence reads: CASTRQGLRSPLHF. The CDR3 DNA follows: TGTGCCAGCACAAGACAGGGTTTAAGGTCACCCCTCCACTTT.